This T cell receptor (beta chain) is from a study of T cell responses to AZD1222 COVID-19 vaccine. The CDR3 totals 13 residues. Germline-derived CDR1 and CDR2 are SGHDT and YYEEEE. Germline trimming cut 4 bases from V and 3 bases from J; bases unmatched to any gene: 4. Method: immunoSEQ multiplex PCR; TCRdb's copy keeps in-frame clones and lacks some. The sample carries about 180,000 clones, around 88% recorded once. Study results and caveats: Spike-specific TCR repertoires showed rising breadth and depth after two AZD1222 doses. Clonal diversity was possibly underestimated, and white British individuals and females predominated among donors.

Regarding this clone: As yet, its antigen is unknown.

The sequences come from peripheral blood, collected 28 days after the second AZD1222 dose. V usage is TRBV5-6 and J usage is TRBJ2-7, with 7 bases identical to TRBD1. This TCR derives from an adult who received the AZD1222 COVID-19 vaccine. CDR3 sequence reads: CASSVDRVYEQYF. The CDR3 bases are TGTGCCAGCAGCGTAGACAGGGTCTACGAGCAGTACTTC.